Below, 21 T cell receptor beta chains from the same sample are listed, as sequenced in a study of blood T cell repertoires in COVID-19. Produced via immunoSEQ multiplex PCR; TCRdb's table is partial and in-frame only. The sample includes 200,000 or so clones, under 90% of them seen just once. The specimen was PBMCs or T cells enriched from blood (not recorded which). The receptors shown here come from a woman aged 45-65 years who had been exposed to COVID-19.

The chain uses TRBV19 and TRBJ1-1, with TRBD1 as a possible D gene (5 bases). Trimming removed 6 bases at V and 3 bases at J, with 14 bases between. The CDR3 contains 14 residues. Germline V CDR1 and CDR2: LNHDA, SQIVND (reference sequence). CDR3 DNA sequence: TGTGCCAGTAGGGCAGCGGGACGGTACACTGAAGCTTTCTTT. It translates to CASRAAGRYTEAFF.

This clone appeared once. The chain uses TRBV7-9 and TRBJ2-1, with D possibly matching TRBD1 (5 bases). This CDR3 comprises 15 residues. The V gene's germline CDR1 is SEHNR and CDR2 FQNEAQ (reference sequence). V was clipped by 5 bases and J by 0 bases, with 11 bases between them. The CDR3 coding sequence is TGTGCCAGCAGCCGGACATTGAGCTCCTACAATGAGCAGTTCTTC. Translated, it gives CASSRTLSSYNEQFF.

In its sample, this clone was seen a few times. This chain joins TRBV5-4 and TRBJ2-3; possibly TRBD1 for D (5 bases). Germline V gene data show CDR1 as SGHNT and CDR2 as YYREEE (reference sequence). The CDR3 sequence is 17 residues long. V gave up 4 bases and J gave up 7 bases, with 25 bases separating them. In DNA, the CDR3 is TGTGCCAGCAGCCGAAAGGGTGTTGACAGCAGCCCTTATACGCAGTATTTT. Translating gives CASSRKGVDSSPYTQYF.

The CDR3 nucleotides read TGTGCCAGTACCTCCGGGACTAGCGAACATACCGGGGAGCTGTTTTTT. Translation gives CASTSGTSEHTGELFF. J is TRBJ2-2 and V is TRBV19, with TRBD2 matching 10 bases. Germline V gene data show CDR1 as LNHDA and CDR2 as SQIVND (reference sequence). With V trimmed by 7 bases and J by 5 bases, 10 bases remained unmatched. The CDR3 totals 16 residues.

This clone was recorded once. The chain links TRBV28 to TRBJ2-2; D possibly corresponds to TRBD1 (6 bases). The CDR3 is 15 amino acids. Germline lookup yields CDR1 MDHEN and CDR2 SYDVKM. Between the trimmed V and J ends, which lost 5 bases and 0 bases, there was a span of 10 bases. The CDR3 reads CASSTRGTNTGELFF. Here the CDR3 DNA reads TGTGCCAGCAGTACCAGGGGCACGAACACCGGGGAGCTGTTTTTT.

J is TRBJ2-5 and V is TRBV5-4, with 9 bases identical to TRBD2. The germline V gene has CDR1 SGHNT and CDR2 YYREEE (reference sequence). This CDR3 region has 15 residues. J was trimmed by 5 bases and V by 1 base; bases with no gene match: 6. The CDR3 DNA follows: TGTGCCAGCAGCTTGATGGCGGGGGGGCGGGAGACCCAGTACTTC. It yields the protein CASSLMAGGRETQYF.

The chain couples TRBV5-1 to TRBJ2-1; TRBD1 might be the D (6 bases). This CDR3 is 14 amino acids long. V was shortened by 4 bases and J by 0 bases, with 8 bases between the two germline ends. Germline-derived CDR1 and CDR2 are SGHRS and YFSETQ. The CDR3 coding sequence is TGCGCCAGCAGCCTAGGGGGCTCCTACAATGAGCAGTTCTTC. Its protein product is CASSLGGSYNEQFF.

The chain has TRBV10-3 and TRBJ2-1; 7 nucleotides line up with TRBD2. J lost 10 bases, V lost 2 bases, and 11 bases had no gene match. Germline assignment: CDR1 ENHRY and CDR2 SYGVKD. This CDR3 spans 15 amino acids. The CDR3 is CAISEGGLPGGEQFF. Here the CDR3 DNA reads TGTGCCATCAGTGAGGGAGGACTCCCCGGGGGGGAGCAGTTCTTC.

The chain is built from TRBV5-1 and TRBJ2-7; D perhaps matches TRBD1 (6 bases). The CDR3 loop spans 13 amino acids. The germline gives CDR1 SGHRS, CDR2 YFSETQ. V was trimmed by 4 bases and J by 3 bases, leaving 11 bases between them. The CDR3 nucleotides are TGCGCCAGCAGCGATGCAGGGGACTACGAGCAGTACTTC. This gives the protein CASSDAGDYEQYF.

CDR3 DNA sequence: TGTGCCAGCAGCGCTCTGGAGAGGGGGACTGAAGCTTTCTTT. It encodes CASSALERGTEAFF. V and J are TRBV9 and TRBJ1-1; tentatively, D is TRBD1 (6 bases). This CDR3 region has 14 residues. Germline CDR1 reads SGDLS; CDR2 reads YYNGEE. The V end was cut by 3 bases, the J end by 5 bases, with 14 bases between.

This clone was observed a few times. The chain couples TRBV5-1 to TRBJ2-5; TRBD2 agrees at 8 bases. The CDR3 covers 18 residues. CDR1 and CDR2 (germline): SGHRS, YFSETQ. After removal of 1 base from V and 2 bases from J, the junction contained 13 bases not matched to a gene. For the CDR3, the DNA is TGCGCCAGCAGCTTGCGGGAGGGCGGGGGCCCGTGGCAAGAGACCCAGTACTTC. Its translation: CASSLREGGGPWQETQYF.

This clone was seen a single time. This sequence joins TRBV6-1 and TRBJ2-7, with 11 bases lining up with TRBD2. Germline assignment: CDR1 MNHNS and CDR2 SASEGT. CDR3 length: 16 amino acids. J gave up 6 bases and V 0 bases, and 7 bases lay outside the gene matches. The CDR3: CASSEARLAGLGEQYF. CDR3 nucleotides: TGTGCCAGCAGTGAAGCTAGACTAGCGGGGCTTGGCGAGCAGTACTTC.

The chain employs TRBV30 and TRBJ1-2, with D tentatively TRBD1 (5 bases). V was pared by 4 bases and J by 8 bases, with 14 bases between. Germline V gene lookup returns CDR1 GTSNPN and CDR2 SVGIG (reference sequence). This CDR3 is 12 amino acids long. The CDR3 loop reads CAWMFPGGGYTF. The CDR3 nucleotides read TGTGCCTGGATGTTTCCCGGGGGGGGCTACACCTTC.

CDR3 region: CASSLRLAGTSYEQYF. In DNA, the CDR3 is TGTGCCAGCAGCTTGAGGCTAGCGGGCACCTCCTACGAGCAGTACTTC. The J gene is TRBJ2-7, the V gene TRBV5-6, with 8 bases identical to TRBD2. This CDR3 is 16 amino acids long. Germline-derived CDR1 and CDR2 are SGHDT and YYEEEE. The junction had 6 bases not matched to a gene; V was cut back by 1 base and J by 0 bases.

The CDR3, as DNA: TGTGCCAGCAGCCAGGACAGGGGGATGAATACGCAGTATTTT. This encodes CASSQDRGMNTQYF. The chain uses TRBV5-5 and TRBJ2-3; TRBD1 aligns across 10 bases. Unmatched junction bases numbered 6, after V lost 4 bases and J lost 7 bases. The length of the CDR3 is 14 residues. The germline V gene encodes CDR1 SGHKS and CDR2 YYEKEE (reference sequence).

The chain links TRBV6-6 to TRBJ2-7; D is possibly TRBD1 (5 bases). The CDR3 runs 17 residues. V was shortened by 5 bases and J by 6 bases, with 26 bases between the two germline ends. The germline V gene encodes CDR1 MNHNY and CDR2 SVGAGI (reference sequence). The CDR3: CASSPPSGPSLRGEQYF. CDR3 in DNA: TGTGCCAGCAGTCCCCCCTCAGGGCCCTCTCTACGTGGCGAGCAGTACTTC.

Written as DNA, the CDR3 is TGTGCCACCAGCAGAGATAGGCGGCGGGGCTCGGGGAGGACAGATACGCAGTATTTT. Protein: CATSRDRRRGSGRTDTQYF. The V gene is TRBV15, the J gene TRBJ2-3, with TRBD2 as a possible D gene (6 bases). The V gene's germline CDR1 is LNHNV and CDR2 YYDKDF (reference sequence). The CDR3 is made up of 19 amino acids. V was shortened by 0 bases and J by 3 bases, with 22 bases between the two germline ends.

V and J are TRBV3-1 (or the pseudogene TRBV3-2) and TRBJ2-3; 15 bases agree with TRBD2. This CDR3 comprises 19 residues. V dropped 0 bases and J dropped 6; count of bases not matched to a gene: 10. Germline assignment: CDR1 LGHDT and CDR2 YNNKEL (reference sequence). CDR3 DNA: TGTGCCAGCAGCCAAGAAGCTGGACTAGCGGGGGGGCGTGCGGATACGCAGTATTTT. This codes for CASSQEAGLAGGRADTQYF.

This chain connects TRBV7-2 to TRBJ2-6; 11 nucleotides agree with TRBD2. CDR1 and CDR2 from the germline V gene are SGHTA and FQGNSA. Trimming took 2 bases from V and 0 from J; bases not matched to a gene: 6. This CDR3 has 19 residues. CDR3 residues: CASSLLAGGIYSGANVLTF. CDR3 in DNA: TGTGCCAGCAGCTTACTAGCGGGGGGCATATACTCTGGGGCCAACGTCCTGACTTTC.

V gene TRBV3-1 (or the pseudogene TRBV3-2) combines with J gene TRBJ1-5; 7 nucleotides agree with TRBD1. The CDR3 length is 14 residues. The germline V gene encodes CDR1 LGHDT and CDR2 YNNKEL (reference sequence). With 4 bases clipped from V and 4 bases from J, the junction kept 4 bases outside the gene matches. This CDR3 is CASSPGTANQPQHF. The CDR3 bases are TGTGCCAGCAGCCCTGGGACAGCAAATCAGCCCCAGCATTTT.

V is TRBV6-6 and J is TRBJ1-1; a possible D gene is TRBD1 (5 bases). Germline loops: CDR1 MNHNY, CDR2 SVGAGI (reference sequence). The V and J ends lost 1 base and 1 base respectively, with 7 bases between them. This CDR3 has 14 residues. The CDR3 coding sequence is TGTGCCAGCAGTTACTTAGGACAGAACACTGAAGCTTTCTTT. Translated, it gives CASSYLGQNTEAFF.